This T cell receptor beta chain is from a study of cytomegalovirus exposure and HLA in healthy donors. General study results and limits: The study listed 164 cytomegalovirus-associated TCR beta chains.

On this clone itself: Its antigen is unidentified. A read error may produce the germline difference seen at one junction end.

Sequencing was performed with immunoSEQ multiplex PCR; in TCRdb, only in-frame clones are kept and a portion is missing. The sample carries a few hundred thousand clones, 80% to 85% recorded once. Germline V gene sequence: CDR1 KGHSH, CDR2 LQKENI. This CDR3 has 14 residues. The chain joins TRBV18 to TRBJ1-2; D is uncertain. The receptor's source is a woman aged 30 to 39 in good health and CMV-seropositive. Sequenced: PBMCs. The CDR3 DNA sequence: TGTGCCAGCTCCCCACAAGAACGCAACAGTGCCCTAAGCTTC. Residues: CASSPQERNSALSF.